Presented here are 24 T cell receptor beta chains from one specimen sequenced in a study of T cells in Graves' hyperthyroidism and ophthalmopathy. Amplification of TCR beta CDR3 regions was performed using RNA transcripts as template. HTBI primers were used for first-round RT-PCR of the TCR CDR3. TCRdb re-called the multiplex PCR reads with MiXCR, one entry per CDR3 protein. There are 750,000 to 900,000 distinct CDR3 sequences in the sample; 38% occur only once, and around 9.3% lies in the top ten. Sequenced input: blood. The origin of the receptors is a man between 18 and 35 years old with Graves' hyperthyroidism.

The chain carries TRBV29-1 and TRBJ1-2; no definite D call. Germline loops: CDR1 SQVTM, CDR2 ANQGSEA. This CDR3 region has 12 residues. Trimming removed 4 bases from V and 1 base from J, with 7 bases in between. CDR3 sequence (DNA): TGCAGCGTTGCCGTAGTTAACTATGGCTACACCTTC. This codes for CSVAVVNYGYTF.

The gene calls are TRBV5-5 and TRBJ1-4; tentative D call: TRBD1 (5 bases). Per the germline V gene, CDR1 is SGHKS and CDR2 is YYEKEE (reference sequence). The CDR3 sequence is 15 residues long. The V end lost 4 bases, the J end lost 7 bases, and 17 bases lay between the germline ends. The CDR3 here is CASSQGPNGAEKLFF. The CDR3 DNA reads TGTGCCAGCAGCCAGGGACCCAACGGCGCTGAAAAACTGTTTTTT. Full variable domain (outside the CDR3, taken from reference TRBV5-5 and TRBJ1-4): DAGVTQSPTHLIKTRGQQVTLRCSPISGHKSVSWYQQVLGQGPQFIFQYYEKEERGRGNFPDRFSARQFPNYSSELNVNALLLGDSALYLCASSQGPNGAEKLFFGSGTQLSVL.

This clonotype appeared a few times. The chain recombines TRBV9 with TRBJ1-1; a possible D gene is TRBD1 (6 bases). The CDR3 runs 16 residues. V lost 4 bases and J 4 bases, leaving 20 bases between the germline ends. Germline V gene data show CDR1 as SGDLS and CDR2 as YYNGEE. The CDR3 DNA reads TGTGCCAGCAGCCCCAAACAGGGCGAAGGGGGCACTGAAGCTTTCTTT. Amino acid sequence: CASSPKQGEGGTEAFF. Full variable domain (outside the CDR3, taken from reference TRBV9 and TRBJ1-1): DSGVTQTPKHLITATGQRVTLRCSPRSGDLSVYWYQQSLDQGLQFLIQYYNGEERAKGNILERFSAQQFPDLHSELNLSSLELGDSALYFCASSPKQGEGGTEAFFGQGTRLTVV.

The CDR3 DNA reads TGTGCCAGCAGCTTAGCGACTGGCACAGATACGCAGTATTTT. This encodes CASSLATGTDTQYF. V usage is TRBV11-2 and J usage is TRBJ2-3; no clear D gene. There are 14 residues in the CDR3. The V end lost 1 base, the J end lost 1 base, and 6 bases lay between the germline ends. Per germline, CDR1 SGHAT and CDR2 FQNNGV. The full variable domain, with the rest looked up from reference TRBV11-2 and TRBJ2-3, is EAGVAQSPRYKIIEKRQSVAFWCNPISGHATLYWYQQILGQGPKLLIQFQNNGVVDDSQLPKDRFSAERLKGVDSTLKIQPAKLEDSAVYLCASSLATGTDTQYFGPGTRLTVL.

This clonotype was detected ten times or more. V usage is TRBV9 and J usage is TRBJ1-1; D unclear. The CDR3 contains 13 residues. V lost 3 bases, J lost 4 bases, and 10 bases lay in between. The germline V gene encodes CDR1 SGDLS and CDR2 YYNGEE. The CDR3 DNA is TGTGCCAGCAGCGCCTACAGCGGCACTGAAGCTTTCTTT. This translates into CASSAYSGTEAFF.

The rearrangement joins TRBV7-8 to TRBJ2-6; D is unclear. V was cut by 2 bases and J by 1 base, with 6 bases left in between. Germline CDR1 reads SGHVS; CDR2 reads FQNEAQ. The CDR3 runs to 15 residues. The CDR3 spells CASSLIASGANVLTF. In DNA, the CDR3 is TGTGCCAGCAGCTTAATTGCGTCTGGGGCCAACGTCCTGACTTTC.

The chain joins TRBV12-3 or TRBV12-4 to TRBJ2-7; TRBD2 matches at 10 bases. The CDR3 runs to 13 residues. CDR3 in DNA: TGTGTCACTTCCCTAGCGGGAGTACGCGAGCAGTACTTC. As protein: CVTSLAGVREQYF.

This clonotype appeared once. The V and J genes are TRBV29-1 and TRBJ2-5; 9 bases match TRBD2. Germline V lookup: CDR1 SQVTM, CDR2 ANQGSEA. The CDR3 is 12 residues long. V dropped 6 bases and J dropped 9; count of bases not matched to a gene: 8. CDR3 coding DNA: TGCAGCGTATTAGCGGGAGAGGAGGCCCAGTACTTC. It codes for CSVLAGEEAQYF.

The CDR3 DNA is TGCAGTGCCGCGAGGGGAACTAATGAAAAACTGTTTTTT. It codes for CSAARGTNEKLFF. The chain joins TRBV20-1 to TRBJ1-4, with D tentatively TRBD1 (5 bases). Trimming left V 6 bases short and J 1 base short, with 9 bases between. The germline CDR1 and CDR2 sequences are DFQATT and SNEGSKA (reference sequence). The CDR3 is 13 residues long.

The chain combines TRBV2 with TRBJ1-1; D uncertain. CDR1 SNHLY and CDR2 FYNNEI come from the germline V gene. This CDR3 contains 17 residues. With 2 bases removed from V and 6 bases from J, the gap between germline ends came to 22 bases. For the CDR3, the DNA is TGTGCCAGCAGTGAACGAGACTTGGCCCCCCCAAACGCTGAAGCTTTCTTT. Residues: CASSERDLAPPNAEAFF.

This rearrangement joins TRBV12-3 or TRBV12-4 to TRBJ1-5, with D maybe TRBD1 (5 bases). Trimming removed 5 bases at V and 4 bases at J, with 15 bases between. The CDR3 is 15 residues long. The CDR3 sequence is CASSTSKDSNQPQHF. As DNA, the CDR3 is TGTGCCAGCAGTACCTCCAAAGACAGTAATCAGCCCCAGCATTTT.

This chain connects TRBV19 to TRBJ2-2; TRBD1 is a possible D gene (6 bases). The CDR3 covers 16 residues. V was trimmed by 3 bases and J by 0 bases, leaving 11 bases between them. The V gene's germline CDR1 is LNHDA and CDR2 SQIVND (reference sequence). The CDR3 loop is CASSMRRTANTGELFF. CDR3 coding DNA: TGTGCCAGTAGTATGAGGAGGACAGCGAACACCGGGGAGCTGTTTTTT.

V is TRBV10-2 and J is TRBJ1-5, with TRBD1 matching 11 bases. The V gene's germline CDR1 is WSHSY and CDR2 SAAADI. The length of the CDR3 is 17 residues. The V and J ends lost 5 bases and 2 bases, in that order; junction bases with no gene match: 8. As DNA, the CDR3 is TGCGCCAGCAGTAAGGGACAGGGGGTAGGGGGCAATCAGCCCCAGCATTTT. This gives the protein CASSKGQGVGGNQPQHF.

This clonotype has only a few counts. The chain joins TRBV5-5 to TRBJ1-5; TRBD1 agrees at 9 bases. V lost 3 bases to trimming and J lost 7 bases; unmatched junction nucleotides: 5. CDR1 SGHKS and CDR2 YYEKEE come from the germline V gene (reference sequence). The CDR3 contains 14 residues. CDR3: CASSWDRVGQPQHF. The CDR3 coding sequence is TGTGCCAGCAGCTGGGACAGGGTAGGACAGCCCCAGCATTTT.

This clonotype was found a few times. The chain combines TRBV19 with TRBJ1-1; the match to TRBD1 covers 7 bases. The CDR3 is 18 residues long. Per the germline V gene, CDR1 is LNHDA and CDR2 is SQIVND (reference sequence). The V and J ends lost 9 bases and 1 base, in that order; junction bases with no gene match: 20. CDR3 nucleotide sequence: TGTGCCAGCTCCTCACCGGTAGACAGGGTCGTAAAGAACACTGAAGCTTTCTTT. Encoded protein: CASSSPVDRVVKNTEAFF.

The chain is built from TRBV28 and TRBJ2-7; no clear D gene. Germline V CDR1 and CDR2: MDHEN, SYDVKM. The V end was cut by 7 bases, the J end by 4 bases, with 11 bases between. The CDR3 is made up of 12 amino acids. CDR3 in DNA: TGTGCCAGCATAGGGCGGACGTACGAGCAGTACTTC. Encoded protein: CASIGRTYEQYF.

This clonotype occurred many times. The chain combines TRBV29-1 with TRBJ2-7; the D call may be TRBD1 or TRBD2 (5 bases each). Germline V lookup: CDR1 SQVTM, CDR2 ANQGSEA. The V end lost 6 bases, the J end lost 6 bases, and 15 bases lay between the germline ends. The CDR3 totals 12 residues. CDR3 nucleotide sequence: TGCAGCGTCGGGACGTCCACTTCCGAGCAGTACTTC. Amino acid sequence: CSVGTSTSEQYF.

There are many counts of this clonotype. The gene calls are TRBV20-1 and TRBJ1-1; D gene unclear. The CDR3 loop spans 13 amino acids. The germline V gene encodes CDR1 DFQATT and CDR2 SNEGSKA (reference sequence). The germline V and J ends were trimmed by 2 bases and 7 bases, with 14 bases remaining between them. CDR3 sequence reads: CSARWVESDEAFF. The CDR3 region has the DNA TGCAGTGCTAGATGGGTGGAATCCGATGAAGCTTTCTTT.

V usage is TRBV19 and J usage is TRBJ2-2; D call uncertain. Germline loops: CDR1 LNHDA, CDR2 SQIVND (reference sequence). V was cut by 8 bases and J by 7 bases, with 8 bases left in between. CDR3 size: 11 residues. CDR3 nucleotides: TGTGCCAGTTCCCGGGTCGGGGAGCTGTTTTTT. It encodes CASSRVGELFF.

Ten or more counts support this clonotype. This chain uses TRBV7-2 with TRBJ1-1, with D perhaps matching TRBD1 (5 bases). Deletions cut 0 bases from V and 6 bases from J, with 8 bases between. The CDR3 runs 13 residues. Germline V gene sequence: CDR1 SGHTA, CDR2 FQGNSA. The CDR3 bases are TGTGCCAGCAGCTTAGCTACAGGCTCTGAAGCTTTCTTT. It is translated as CASSLATGSEAFF.

The sample holds many counts of this clonotype. This chain connects TRBV7-9 to TRBJ2-7; D is unclear. The germline V gene encodes CDR1 SEHNR and CDR2 FQNEAQ (reference sequence). This CDR3 comprises 14 residues. The V end lost 5 bases, the J end lost 0 bases, and 11 bases lay between the germline ends. This CDR3 is CASSPVGGSYEQYF. In DNA, the CDR3 is TGTGCCAGCAGCCCGGTGGGCGGCTCCTACGAGCAGTACTTC. Looking up the rest from reference TRBV7-9 and TRBJ2-7 gives the full variable domain: DTGVSQNPRHKITKRGQNVTFRCDPISEHNRLYWYRQTLGQGPEFLTYFQNEAQLEKSRLLSDRFSAERPKGSFSTLEIQRTEQGDSAMYLCASSPVGGSYEQYFGPGTRLTVT.

This clonotype was recorded many times. V and J are TRBV19 and TRBJ1-5; weak D call: TRBD1 (6 bases). Germline assignment: CDR1 LNHDA and CDR2 SQIVND (reference sequence). The CDR3 totals 13 residues. The V end was cut by 9 bases, the J end by 7 bases, with 16 bases between. The CDR3 is CASSQGISQPQHF. DNA of the CDR3: TGTGCCAGCAGCCAGGGGATAAGCCAGCCCCAGCATTTT.

This clonotype has only a few counts. This chain connects TRBV7-9 to TRBJ2-7, with D possibly being TRBD1 (5 bases). There are 14 residues in the CDR3. Deletions cut 3 bases from V and 3 bases from J, with 12 bases between. Germline CDR1 and CDR2: SEHNR and FQNEAQ (reference sequence). In DNA, the CDR3 is TGTGCCAGCAGCTTGGAAGGGGCCCTCTACGAGCAGTACTTC. This codes for CASSLEGALYEQYF. The full variable domain, in which reference TRBV7-9 and TRBJ2-7 provide the parts outside the CDR3, is DTGVSQNPRHKITKRGQNVTFRCDPISEHNRLYWYRQTLGQGPEFLTYFQNEAQLEKSRLLSDRFSAERPKGSFSTLEIQRTEQGDSAMYLCASSLEGALYEQYFGPGTRLTVT.

Many counts were recorded for this clonotype. DNA for the CDR3: TGCAGTGCTACGAGAGTAATGAACACTGAAGCTTTCTTT. Its protein is CSATRVMNTEAFF. The chain links TRBV20-1 to TRBJ1-1; D ambiguous. The V gene lost 4 bases and the J gene lost 0 bases, with 9 bases spanning the gap. The length of the CDR3 is 13 residues. Germline CDR1 and CDR2: DFQATT and SNEGSKA (reference sequence).